This entry describes one T cell receptor (beta chain). The specificity of this receptor is unknown. The sequencer listed for this sample is Illumina HiSeq 2000. TCR beta cDNA libraries were prepared using 5'RACE template switching, which introduced a universal primer site and unique molecular identifiers. cDNA synthesis was primed from the TCR beta constant segment and was followed by two successive PCR amplification steps. For the original study's pipeline: Reads were demultiplexed and grouped by UMI with MIGEC, and clonotypes were assembled and quantified with MiTCR. To exclude erroneous sequences, only TCR cDNA sequences supported by at least two reads were retained. The tcR package was used for downstream repertoire analysis, and clonotypes were matched across fractions by CDR3 nucleotide sequence plus V segment. VDJmatch was used to annotate antigen specificity against VDJdb, with one amino acid substitution in CDR3 allowed. TCRdb reprocessed the reads and lists each CDR3 protein sequence as a single entry, with no DNA. These V and J calls rely on TCRdb rather than the paper's analysis. This sample's clone table shows 150,000 to 180,000 distinct CDR3 sequences. Together, the top ten hold approximately 35% of the sample.

This sample stems from a study of T cells expressing NK-cell markers (dated by TCRdb to the early 2020s). Study-wide context: In sorted CD3+CD56+NKG2C+, CD3+CD56+NKG2C- and CD3+CD56-NKG2C+ T-cell subsets from about 8 donors, TCR beta-chain repertoires were profiled. Among the eight sequenced donors, only one was HCMV-seronegative, while the other seven were HCMV-seropositive. The eight sequenced donors were randomly selected healthy volunteers, three men and five women. Libraries were sequenced as 2 x 150 bp reads on Illumina HiSeq 2000/2500, MiSeq or NextSeq. What the study reported, not specific to this receptor: It remained unclear whether the expanded NKG2C-expressing T cell clones were specific for HCMV antigens. Those dominant clonotypes were again the most abundant among CD3+CD56-NKG2C+ cells in a handful of donors, at about 28.3-60.1%. In roughly 6 donors, the dominant CD3+CD56+NKG2C+ clonotypes were among the top 10 CD8+ clonotypes and accounted for about 1.0-7.0% of CD8+ T cells.

The CDR1 and CDR2 encoded by the germline V gene (reference sequence) are MNHEY and SMNVEV. From cysteine to phenylalanine, the CDR3 is 17 amino acids long. DNA for this receptor is not on file. A commercial ELISA kit detecting HCMV-specific IgG in serum was used to determine HCMV serostatus. Peripheral blood mononuclear cells were isolated from blood by Ficoll density gradient centrifugation. The sequence was collected from a woman aged 45-60 years in good health. Donor details come from another sample of the same person, matched by shared clones. The V and J genes are TRBV27 and TRBJ2-1; TCRdb's D call, TRBD2, is unchecked because there is no DNA. The sample was blood T cells: a sorted CD56 or NKG2C T cell subset, CD4+ or CD8+ T cells, or bulk PBMC T cells (not recorded which). The encoded CDR3 is CASSSIPTGTRVDEQFF.